The clone carrying this TCR beta chain was found once. Its antigen is not known. The sort gate was single viable CD3+CD4+CD8-CD45RO+ cells for memory CD4+ T cells. Serum IgG to CMV pp150, pp28, p38 and p52 defined serostatus. Profiling relied on immunoSEQ multiplex PCR, and the TCRdb table lists in-frame clones only, not all of them. The sample shows 45,000 to 65,000 clones, around 82% of them seen only once. CDR1 is SGHAT and CDR2 is FQNNGV in the germline V gene. This CDR3 has 13 residues. Between the trimmed V and J ends, which lost 3 bases and 5 bases, there was a span of 8 bases. The sample comes from a study of memory CD4+ T cells and cytomegalovirus serostatus. On the study more broadly: Of the healthy Belgian adults, several were CMV seropositive and 24 seronegative.

Points from the study as a whole: Median bootstrapped AUC for CMV status was approximately 0.95 originally, 0.85 to 0.92 US-trained. Each of around 69 CMV-associated TCRbeta sequences occurred in one to five individuals.

Material for sequencing was memory CD4+ T cells from blood. This chain uses TRBV11-2 with TRBJ2-1; D unclear. The receptor was isolated from an adult in good health and CMV-seropositive. The CDR3 sequence: CASSFTLHNEQFF. As DNA, the CDR3 is TGTGCCAGCAGCTTTACACTGCACAATGAGCAGTTCTTC.